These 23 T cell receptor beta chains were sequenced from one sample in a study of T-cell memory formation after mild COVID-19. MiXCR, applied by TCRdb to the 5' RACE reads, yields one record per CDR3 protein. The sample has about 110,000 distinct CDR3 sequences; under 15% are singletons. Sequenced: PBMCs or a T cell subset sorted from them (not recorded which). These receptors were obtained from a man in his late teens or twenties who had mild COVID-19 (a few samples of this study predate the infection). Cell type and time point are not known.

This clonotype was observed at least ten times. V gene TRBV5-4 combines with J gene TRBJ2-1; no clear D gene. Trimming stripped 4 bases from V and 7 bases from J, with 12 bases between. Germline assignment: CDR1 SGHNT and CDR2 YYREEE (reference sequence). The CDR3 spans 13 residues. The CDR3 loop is CASSPWPRNEQFF. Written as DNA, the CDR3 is TGTGCCAGCAGCCCGTGGCCGAGGAATGAGCAGTTCTTC.

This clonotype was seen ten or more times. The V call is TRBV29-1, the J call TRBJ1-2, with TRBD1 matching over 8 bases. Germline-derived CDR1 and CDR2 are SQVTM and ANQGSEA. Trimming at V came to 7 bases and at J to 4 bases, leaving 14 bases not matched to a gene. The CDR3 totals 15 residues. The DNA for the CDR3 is TGCAGCGCTGTGACAGGGGCTCCCGTCAGCTATGGCTACACCTTC. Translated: CSAVTGAPVSYGYTF.

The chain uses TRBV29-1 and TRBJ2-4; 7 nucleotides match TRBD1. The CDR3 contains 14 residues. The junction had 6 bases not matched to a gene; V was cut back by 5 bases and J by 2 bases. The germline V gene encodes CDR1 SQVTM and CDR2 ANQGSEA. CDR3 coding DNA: TGCAGCGTTAAGGGACAGAGAACCAAAAACATTCAGTACTTC. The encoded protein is CSVKGQRTKNIQYF. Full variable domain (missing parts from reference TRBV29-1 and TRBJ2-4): SAVISQKPSRDICQRGTSLTIQCQVDSQVTMMFWYRQQPGQSLTLIATANQGSEATYESGFVIDKFPISRPNLTFSTLTVSNMSPEDSSIYLCSVKGQRTKNIQYFGAGTRLSVL.

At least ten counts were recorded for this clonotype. CDR3 nucleotides: TGTGCCAGCAGTGAATGGATCTCTGGAAACACCATATATTTT. Its protein product is CASSEWISGNTIYF. This chain joins TRBV25-1 and TRBJ1-3, with D hard to call. V gave up 1 base and J gave up 0 bases, with 4 bases separating them. From germline, CDR1 is MGHDK and CDR2 SYGVNS. The CDR3 spans 14 residues. Full variable domain (rest looked up from reference TRBV25-1 and TRBJ1-3): EADIYQTPRYLVIGTGKKITLECSQTMGHDKMYWYQQDPGMELHLIHYSYGVNSTEKGDLSSESTVSRIRTEHFPLTLESARPSHTSQYLCASSEWISGNTIYFGEGSWLTVV.

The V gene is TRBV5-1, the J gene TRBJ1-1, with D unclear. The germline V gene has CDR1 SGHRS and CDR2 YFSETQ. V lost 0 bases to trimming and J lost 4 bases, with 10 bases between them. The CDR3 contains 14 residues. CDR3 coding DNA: TGCGCCAGCAGCTTGGGGCGGGGAGGCACTGAAGCTTTCTTT. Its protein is CASSLGRGGTEAFF. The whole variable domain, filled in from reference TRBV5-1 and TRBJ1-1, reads KAGVTQTPRYLIKTRGQQVTLSCSPISGHRSVSWYQQTPGQGLQFLFEYFSETQRNKGNFPGRFSGRQFSNSRSEMNVSTLELGDSALYLCASSLGRGGTEAFFGQGTRLTVV.

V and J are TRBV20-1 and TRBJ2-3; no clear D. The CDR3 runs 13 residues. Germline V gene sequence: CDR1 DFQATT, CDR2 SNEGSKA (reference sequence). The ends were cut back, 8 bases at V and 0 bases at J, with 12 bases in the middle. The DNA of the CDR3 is TGCAGTCCCCGGGTACCGAGCACAGATACGCAGTATTTT. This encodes CSPRVPSTDTQYF.

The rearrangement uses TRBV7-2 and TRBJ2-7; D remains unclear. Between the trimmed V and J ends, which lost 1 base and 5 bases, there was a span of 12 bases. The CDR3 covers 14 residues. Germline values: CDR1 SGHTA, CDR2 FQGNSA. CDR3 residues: CASSLGGALNEQYV. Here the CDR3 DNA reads TGTGCCAGCAGCTTAGGAGGTGCTCTTAACGAGCAGTACGTC.

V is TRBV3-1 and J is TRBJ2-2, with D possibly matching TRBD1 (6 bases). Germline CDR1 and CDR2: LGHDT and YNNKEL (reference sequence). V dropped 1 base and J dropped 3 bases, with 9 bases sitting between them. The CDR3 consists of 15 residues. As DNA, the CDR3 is TGTGCCAGCAGCCAAGGGGACACTTACACCGGGGAGCTGTTTTTT. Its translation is CASSQGDTYTGELFF. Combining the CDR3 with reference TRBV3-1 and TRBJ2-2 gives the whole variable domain DTAVSQTPKYLVTQMGNDKSIKCEQNLGHDTMYWYKQDSKKFLKIMFSYNNKELIINETVPNRFSPKSPDKAHLNLHINSLELGDSAVYFCASSQGDTYTGELFFGEGSRLTVL.

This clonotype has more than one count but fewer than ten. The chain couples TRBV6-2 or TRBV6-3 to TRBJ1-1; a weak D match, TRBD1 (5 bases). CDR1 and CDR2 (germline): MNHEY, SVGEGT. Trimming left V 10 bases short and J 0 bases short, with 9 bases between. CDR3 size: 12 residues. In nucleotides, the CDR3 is TGTGCCACCGGGACGGTGAACACTGAAGCTTTCTTT. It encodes CATGTVNTEAFF.

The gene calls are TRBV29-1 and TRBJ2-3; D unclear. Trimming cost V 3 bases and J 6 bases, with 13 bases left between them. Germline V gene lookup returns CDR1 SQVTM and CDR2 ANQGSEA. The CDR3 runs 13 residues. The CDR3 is CSVEGSPLDTQYF. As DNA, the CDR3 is TGCAGCGTTGAGGGGTCCCCTCTGGATACGCAGTATTTT.

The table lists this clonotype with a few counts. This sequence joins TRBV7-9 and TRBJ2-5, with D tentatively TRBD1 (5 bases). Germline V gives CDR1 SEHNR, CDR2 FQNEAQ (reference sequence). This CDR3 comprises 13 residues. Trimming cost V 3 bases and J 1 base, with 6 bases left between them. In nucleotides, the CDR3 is TGTGCCAGCAGCTTCAGGGTCCAAGAGACCCAGTACTTC. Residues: CASSFRVQETQYF.

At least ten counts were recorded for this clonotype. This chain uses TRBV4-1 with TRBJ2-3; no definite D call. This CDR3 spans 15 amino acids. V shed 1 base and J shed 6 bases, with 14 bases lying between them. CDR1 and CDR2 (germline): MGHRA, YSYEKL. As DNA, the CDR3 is TGCGCCAGCAGCCAAGGATCACTGGCACGTGATACGCAGTATTTT. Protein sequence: CASSQGSLARDTQYF.

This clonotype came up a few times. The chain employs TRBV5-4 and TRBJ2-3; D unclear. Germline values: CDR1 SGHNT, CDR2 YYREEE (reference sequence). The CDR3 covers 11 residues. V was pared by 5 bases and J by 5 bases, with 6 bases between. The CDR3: CASSVLDTQYF. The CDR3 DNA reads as TGTGCCAGCAGTGTCTTAGATACGCAGTATTTT.

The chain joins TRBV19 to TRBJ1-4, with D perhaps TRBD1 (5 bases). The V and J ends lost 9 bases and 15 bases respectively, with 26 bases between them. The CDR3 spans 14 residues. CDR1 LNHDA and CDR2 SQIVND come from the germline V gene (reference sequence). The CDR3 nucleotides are TGTGCCAGCCCCCCCGGACACTTGATCCGGGAATTGTTTTTT. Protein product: CASPPGHLIRELFF. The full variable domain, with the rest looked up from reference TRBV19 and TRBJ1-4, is DGGITQSPKYLFRKEGQNVTLSCEQNLNHDAMYWYRQDPGQGLRLIYYSQIVNDFQKGDIAEGYSVSREKKESFPLTVTSAQKNPTAFYLCASPPGHLIRELFFGSGTQLSVL.

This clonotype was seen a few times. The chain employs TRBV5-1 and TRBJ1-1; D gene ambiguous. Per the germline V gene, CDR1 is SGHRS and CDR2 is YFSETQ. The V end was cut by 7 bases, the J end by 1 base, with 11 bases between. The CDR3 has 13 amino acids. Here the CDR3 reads CASAKDPNTEAFF. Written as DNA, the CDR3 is TGCGCCAGCGCGAAGGACCCGAACACTGAAGCTTTCTTT.

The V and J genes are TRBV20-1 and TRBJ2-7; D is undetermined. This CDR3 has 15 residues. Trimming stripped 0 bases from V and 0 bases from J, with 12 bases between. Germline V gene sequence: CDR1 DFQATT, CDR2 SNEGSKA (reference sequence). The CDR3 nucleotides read TGCAGTGCTAGAGACCAGGCTTCAGCCTCCTACGAGCAGTACTTC. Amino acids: CSARDQASASYEQYF.

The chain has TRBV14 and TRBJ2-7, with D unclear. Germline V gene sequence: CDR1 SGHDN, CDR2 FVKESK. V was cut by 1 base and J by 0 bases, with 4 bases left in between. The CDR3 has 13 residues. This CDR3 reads CASSQVFSYEQYF. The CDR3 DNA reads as TGTGCCAGCAGCCAAGTTTTCTCCTACGAGCAGTACTTC.

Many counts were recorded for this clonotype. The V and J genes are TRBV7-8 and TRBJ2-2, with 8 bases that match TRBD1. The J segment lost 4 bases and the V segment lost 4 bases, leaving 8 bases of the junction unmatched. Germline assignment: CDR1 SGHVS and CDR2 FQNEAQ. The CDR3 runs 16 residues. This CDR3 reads CASSSRTGSSTGELFF. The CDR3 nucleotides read TGTGCCAGCAGCTCGCGGACAGGGAGTAGCACCGGGGAGCTGTTTTTT.

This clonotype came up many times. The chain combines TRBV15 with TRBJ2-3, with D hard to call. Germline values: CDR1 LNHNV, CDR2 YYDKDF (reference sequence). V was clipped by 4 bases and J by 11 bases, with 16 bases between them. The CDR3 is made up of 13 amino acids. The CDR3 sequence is CATSNYGTPRQYF. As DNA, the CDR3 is TGTGCCACCAGCAATTACGGCACCCCTAGGCAGTATTTT.

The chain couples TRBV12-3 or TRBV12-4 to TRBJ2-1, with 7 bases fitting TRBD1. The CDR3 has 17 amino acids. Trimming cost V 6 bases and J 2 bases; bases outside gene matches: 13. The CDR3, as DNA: TGTGCCAGCAGACCCGGCCACTTACAGGGGCCCTACAATGAGCAGTTCTTC. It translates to CASRPGHLQGPYNEQFF.

DNA for the CDR3: TGTGCCAGCAGTTATGGACGAGAGCAGTTCTTC. Translation: CASSYGREQFF. V usage is TRBV6-2 or TRBV6-3 and J usage is TRBJ2-1; D remains unclear. The length of the CDR3 is 11 residues. Trimming stripped 3 bases from V and 10 bases from J, with 7 bases between. Germline CDR1 is MNHEY and CDR2 is SVGEGT.

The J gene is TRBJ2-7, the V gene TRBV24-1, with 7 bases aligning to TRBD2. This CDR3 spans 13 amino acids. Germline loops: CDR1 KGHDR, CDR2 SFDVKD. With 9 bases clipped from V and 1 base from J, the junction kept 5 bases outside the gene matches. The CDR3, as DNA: TGTGCCACCGGGGGGGACGGTTCCTACGAGCAGTACTTC. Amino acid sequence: CATGGDGSYEQYF.

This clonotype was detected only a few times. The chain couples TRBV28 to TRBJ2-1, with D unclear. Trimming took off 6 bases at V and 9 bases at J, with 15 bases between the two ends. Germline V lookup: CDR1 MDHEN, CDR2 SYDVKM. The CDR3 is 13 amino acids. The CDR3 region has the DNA TGTGCCAGCAGCCGGACCCGTACGGGTGAGCAGTTCTTC. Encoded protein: CASSRTRTGEQFF. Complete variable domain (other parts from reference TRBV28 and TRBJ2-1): DVKVTQSSRYLVKRTGEKVFLECVQDMDHENMFWYRQDPGLGLRLIYFSYDVKMKEKGDIPEGYSVSREKKERFSLILESASTNQTSMYLCASSRTRTGEQFFGPGTRLTVL.